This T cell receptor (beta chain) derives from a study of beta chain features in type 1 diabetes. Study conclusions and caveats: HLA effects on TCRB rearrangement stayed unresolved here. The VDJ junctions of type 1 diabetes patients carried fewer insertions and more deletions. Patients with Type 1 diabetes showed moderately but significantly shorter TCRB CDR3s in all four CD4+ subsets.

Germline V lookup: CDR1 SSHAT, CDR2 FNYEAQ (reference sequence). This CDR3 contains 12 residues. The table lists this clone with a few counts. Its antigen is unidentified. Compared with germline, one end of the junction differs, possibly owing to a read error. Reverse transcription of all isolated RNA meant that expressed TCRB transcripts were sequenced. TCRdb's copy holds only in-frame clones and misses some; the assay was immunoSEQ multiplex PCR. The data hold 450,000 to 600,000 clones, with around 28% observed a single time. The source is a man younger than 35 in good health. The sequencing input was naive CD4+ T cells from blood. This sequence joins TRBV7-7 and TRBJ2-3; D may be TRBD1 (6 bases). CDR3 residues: CASSEGGDTQYF. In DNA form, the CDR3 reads TGTGCTAGCAGCGAAGGGGGTGATACGCAGTATTTT. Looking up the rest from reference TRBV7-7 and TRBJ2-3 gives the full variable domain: GAGVSQSPRYKVTKRGQDVTLRCDPISSHATLYWYQQALGQGPEFLTYFNYEAQPDKSGLPSDRFSAERPEGSISTLTIQRTEQRDSAMYRCASSEGGDTQYFGPGTRLTVL.